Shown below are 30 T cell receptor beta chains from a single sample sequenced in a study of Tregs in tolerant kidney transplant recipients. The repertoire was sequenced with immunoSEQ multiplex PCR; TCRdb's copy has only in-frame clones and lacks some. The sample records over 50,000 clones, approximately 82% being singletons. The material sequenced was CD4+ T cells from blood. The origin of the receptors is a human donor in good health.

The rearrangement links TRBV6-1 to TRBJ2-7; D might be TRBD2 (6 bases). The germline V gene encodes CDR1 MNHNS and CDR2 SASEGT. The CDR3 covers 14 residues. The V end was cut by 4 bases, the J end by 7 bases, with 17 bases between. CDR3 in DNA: TGTGCCAGCAGTGGGGGGGACGGTCCTCGAGAGCAGTACTTC. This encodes CASSGGDGPREQYF.

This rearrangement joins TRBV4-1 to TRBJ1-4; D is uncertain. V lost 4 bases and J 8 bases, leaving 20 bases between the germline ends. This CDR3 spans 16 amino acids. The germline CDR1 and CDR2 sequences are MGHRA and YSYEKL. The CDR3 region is CASSPAEIGRDEKLFF. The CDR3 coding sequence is TGCGCCAGCAGCCCAGCTGAGATAGGACGAGACGAAAAACTGTTTTTT.

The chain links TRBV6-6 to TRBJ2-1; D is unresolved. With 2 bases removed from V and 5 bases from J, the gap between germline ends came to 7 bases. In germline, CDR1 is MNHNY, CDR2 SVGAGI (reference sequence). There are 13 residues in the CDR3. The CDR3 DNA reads TGTGCCAGCAGTTACGCAGGAAACAATGAGCAGTTCTTC. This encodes CASSYAGNNEQFF.

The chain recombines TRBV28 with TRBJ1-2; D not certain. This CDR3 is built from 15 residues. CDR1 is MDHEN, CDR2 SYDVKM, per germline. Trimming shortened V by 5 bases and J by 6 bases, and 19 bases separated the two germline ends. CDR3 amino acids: CASSPAPVAKNGYTF. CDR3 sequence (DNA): TGTGCCAGCAGTCCAGCCCCAGTCGCGAAAAATGGCTACACCTTC.

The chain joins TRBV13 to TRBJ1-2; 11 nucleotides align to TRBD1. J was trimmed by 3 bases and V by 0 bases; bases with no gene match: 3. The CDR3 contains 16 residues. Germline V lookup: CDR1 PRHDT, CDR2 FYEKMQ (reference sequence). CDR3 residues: CASSLGDRGLDYGYTF. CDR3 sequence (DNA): TGTGCCAGCAGCTTAGGGGACAGGGGGCTTGACTATGGCTACACCTTC. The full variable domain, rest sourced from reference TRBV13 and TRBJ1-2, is AAGVIQSPRHLIKEKRETATLKCYPIPRHDTVYWYQQGPGQDPQFLISFYEKMQSDKGSIPDRFSAQQFSDYHSELNMSSLELGDSALYFCASSLGDRGLDYGYTFGSGTRLTVV.

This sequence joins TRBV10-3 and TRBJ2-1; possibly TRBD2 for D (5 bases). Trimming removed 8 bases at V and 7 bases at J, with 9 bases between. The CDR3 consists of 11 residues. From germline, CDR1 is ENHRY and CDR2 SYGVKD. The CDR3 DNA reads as TGTGCCATCCGGACTGATAATGAGCAGTTCTTC. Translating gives CAIRTDNEQFF.

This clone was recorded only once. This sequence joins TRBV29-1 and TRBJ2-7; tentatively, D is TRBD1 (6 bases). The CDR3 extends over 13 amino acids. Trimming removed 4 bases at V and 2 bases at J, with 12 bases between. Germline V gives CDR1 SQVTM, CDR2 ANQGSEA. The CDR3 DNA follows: TGCAGCGTTGTACAGGGAAGTCCCTACGAGCAGTACTTC. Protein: CSVVQGSPYEQYF.

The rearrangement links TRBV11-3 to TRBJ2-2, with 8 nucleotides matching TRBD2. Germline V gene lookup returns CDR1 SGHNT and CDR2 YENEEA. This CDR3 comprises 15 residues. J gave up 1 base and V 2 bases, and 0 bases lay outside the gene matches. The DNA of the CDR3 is TGTGCCAGCAGCTTAACTAGCGGGAACACCGGGGAGCTGTTTTTT. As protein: CASSLTSGNTGELFF.

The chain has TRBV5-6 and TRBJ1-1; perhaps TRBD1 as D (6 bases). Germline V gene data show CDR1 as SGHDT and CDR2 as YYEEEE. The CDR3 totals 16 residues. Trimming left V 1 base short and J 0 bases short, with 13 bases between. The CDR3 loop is CASSLYLGTMNTEAFF. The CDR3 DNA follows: TGTGCCAGCAGCTTGTATCTCGGGACAATGAACACTGAAGCTTTCTTT.

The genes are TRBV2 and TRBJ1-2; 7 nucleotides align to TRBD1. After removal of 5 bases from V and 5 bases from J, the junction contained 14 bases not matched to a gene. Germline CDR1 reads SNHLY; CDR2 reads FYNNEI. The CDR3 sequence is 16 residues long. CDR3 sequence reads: CASSNPPGGVDYGYTF. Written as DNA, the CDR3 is TGTGCCAGCAGTAATCCACCAGGGGGAGTAGATTATGGCTACACCTTC.

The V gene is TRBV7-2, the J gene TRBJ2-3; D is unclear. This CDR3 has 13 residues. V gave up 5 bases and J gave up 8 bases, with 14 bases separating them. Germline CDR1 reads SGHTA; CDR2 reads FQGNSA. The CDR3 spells CASSPNSDGTQYF. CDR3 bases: TGTGCCAGCAGCCCTAACAGTGACGGTACGCAGTATTTT.

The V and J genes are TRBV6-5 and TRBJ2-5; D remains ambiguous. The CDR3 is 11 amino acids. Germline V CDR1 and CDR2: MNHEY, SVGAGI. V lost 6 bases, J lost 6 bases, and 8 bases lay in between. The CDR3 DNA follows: TGTGCCAGCAGCCGCGATAAGACCCAGTACTTC. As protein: CASSRDKTQYF.

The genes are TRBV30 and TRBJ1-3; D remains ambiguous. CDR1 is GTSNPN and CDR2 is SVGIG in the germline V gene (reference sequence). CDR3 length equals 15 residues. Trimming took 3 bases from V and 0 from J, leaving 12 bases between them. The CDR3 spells CAWRHGRSSGNTIYF. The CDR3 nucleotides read TGTGCCTGGAGACACGGACGTAGCTCTGGAAACACCATATATTTT.

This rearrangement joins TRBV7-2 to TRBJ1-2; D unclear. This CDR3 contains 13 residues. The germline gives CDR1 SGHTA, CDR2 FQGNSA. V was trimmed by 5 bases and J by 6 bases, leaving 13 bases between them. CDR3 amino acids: CASSPGRRDGYTF. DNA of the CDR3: TGTGCCAGCAGCCCCGGGAGAAGGGATGGCTACACCTTC.

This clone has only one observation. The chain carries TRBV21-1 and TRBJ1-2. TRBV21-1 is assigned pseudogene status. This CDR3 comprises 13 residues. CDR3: CASSVPLGGGSTF. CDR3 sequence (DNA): TGTGCCAGCAGCGTACCCTTAGGGGGGGGTAGCACCTTC.

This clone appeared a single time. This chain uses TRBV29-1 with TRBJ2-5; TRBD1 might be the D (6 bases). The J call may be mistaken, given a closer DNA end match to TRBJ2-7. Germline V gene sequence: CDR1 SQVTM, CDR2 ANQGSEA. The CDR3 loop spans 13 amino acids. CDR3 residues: CSATGMTLYEQYF. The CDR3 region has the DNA TGCAGCGCTACAGGGATGACCCTTTACGAGCAGTACTTC.

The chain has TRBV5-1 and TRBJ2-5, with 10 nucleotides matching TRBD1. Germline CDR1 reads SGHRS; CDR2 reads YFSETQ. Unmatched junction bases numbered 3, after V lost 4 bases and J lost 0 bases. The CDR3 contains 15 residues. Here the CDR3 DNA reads TGCGCCAGCAGCGGGGGACAGGGGTACCAAGAGACCCAGTACTTC. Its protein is CASSGGQGYQETQYF.

CDR3 amino acids: CASSQGLADYEQYF. The CDR3 region has the DNA TGCGCCAGCAGCCAGGGACTAGCGGACTACGAGCAGTACTTC. The chain uses TRBV5-1 and TRBJ2-7, with 11 bases aligning to TRBD2. J lost 3 bases, V lost 4 bases, and 3 bases had no gene match. Germline assignment: CDR1 SGHRS and CDR2 YFSETQ. CDR3 length: 14 residues.

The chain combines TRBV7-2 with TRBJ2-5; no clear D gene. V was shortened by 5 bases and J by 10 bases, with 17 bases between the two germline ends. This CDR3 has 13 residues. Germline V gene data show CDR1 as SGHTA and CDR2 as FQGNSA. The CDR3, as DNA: TGTGCCAGCAGCAATCCCCCCGCACAGCGCCAGTACTTC. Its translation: CASSNPPAQRQYF.

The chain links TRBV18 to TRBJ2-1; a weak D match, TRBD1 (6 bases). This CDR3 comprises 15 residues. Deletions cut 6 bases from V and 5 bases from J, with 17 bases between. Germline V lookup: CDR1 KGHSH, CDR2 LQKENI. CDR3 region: CASSPLRTGNNEQFF. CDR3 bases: TGTGCCAGCTCGCCCCTACGTACAGGGAACAATGAGCAGTTCTTC.

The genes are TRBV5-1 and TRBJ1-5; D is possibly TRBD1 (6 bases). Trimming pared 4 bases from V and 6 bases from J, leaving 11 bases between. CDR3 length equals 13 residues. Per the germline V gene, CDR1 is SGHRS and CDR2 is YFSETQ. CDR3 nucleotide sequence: TGCGCCAGCAGCCGACAGGAAGGTCAGCCCCAGCATTTT. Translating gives CASSRQEGQPQHF.

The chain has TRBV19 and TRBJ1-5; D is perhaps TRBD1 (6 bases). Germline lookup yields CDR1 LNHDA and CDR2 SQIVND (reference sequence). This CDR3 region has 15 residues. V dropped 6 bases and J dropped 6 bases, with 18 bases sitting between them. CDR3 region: CASRWGPAGGQPQHF. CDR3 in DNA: TGTGCCAGTAGATGGGGGCCCGCGGGGGGTCAGCCCCAGCATTTT.

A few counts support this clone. For the CDR3, the DNA is TGTGCCAGCAGTTTTAACGGTGATAATTCACCCCTCCACTTT. This codes for CASSFNGDNSPLHF. The genes are TRBV27 and TRBJ1-6; no reliable D call. Germline CDR1 MNHEY, CDR2 SMNVEV (reference sequence). With 3 bases removed from V and 5 bases from J, the gap between germline ends came to 8 bases. This CDR3 contains 14 residues.

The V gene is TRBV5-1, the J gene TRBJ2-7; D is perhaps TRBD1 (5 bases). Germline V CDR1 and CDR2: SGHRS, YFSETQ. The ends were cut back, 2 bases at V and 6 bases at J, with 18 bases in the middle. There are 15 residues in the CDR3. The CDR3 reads CASSLLSQGPFEQYF. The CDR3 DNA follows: TGCGCCAGCAGCTTACTGTCGCAGGGCCCCTTCGAGCAGTACTTC.

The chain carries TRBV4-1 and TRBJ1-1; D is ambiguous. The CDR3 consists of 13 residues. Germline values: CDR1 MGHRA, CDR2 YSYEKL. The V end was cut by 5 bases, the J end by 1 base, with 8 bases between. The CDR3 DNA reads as TGCGCCAGCAGCGTTCAGGCGAACACTGAAGCTTTCTTT. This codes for CASSVQANTEAFF.

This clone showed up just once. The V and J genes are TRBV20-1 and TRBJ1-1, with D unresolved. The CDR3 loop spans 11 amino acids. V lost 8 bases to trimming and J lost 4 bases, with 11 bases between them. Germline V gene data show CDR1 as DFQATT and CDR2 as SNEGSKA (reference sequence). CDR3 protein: CSFEGSTEAFF. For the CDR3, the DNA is TGCAGTTTCGAGGGTAGCACTGAAGCTTTCTTT.

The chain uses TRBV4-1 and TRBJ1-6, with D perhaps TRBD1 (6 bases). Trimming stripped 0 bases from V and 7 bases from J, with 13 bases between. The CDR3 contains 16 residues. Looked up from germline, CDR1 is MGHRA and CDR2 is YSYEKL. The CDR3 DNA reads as TGCGCCAGCAGCCAAGATAGTCAGGGGCGAAATTCACCCCTCCACTTT. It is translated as CASSQDSQGRNSPLHF.

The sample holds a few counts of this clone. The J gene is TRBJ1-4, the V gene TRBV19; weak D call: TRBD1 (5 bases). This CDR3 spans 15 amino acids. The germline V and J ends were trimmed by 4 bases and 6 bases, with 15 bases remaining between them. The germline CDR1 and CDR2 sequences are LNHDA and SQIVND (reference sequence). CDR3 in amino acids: CASSTPGSGDEKLFF. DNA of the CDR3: TGTGCCAGTAGTACCCCAGGGTCCGGGGATGAAAAACTGTTTTTT.

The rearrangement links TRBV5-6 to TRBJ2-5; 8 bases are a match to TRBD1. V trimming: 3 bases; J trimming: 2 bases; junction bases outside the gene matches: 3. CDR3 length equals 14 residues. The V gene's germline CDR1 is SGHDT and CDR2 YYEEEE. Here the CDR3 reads CASSWWDRQETQYF. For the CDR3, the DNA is TGTGCCAGCAGCTGGTGGGACAGGCAAGAGACCCAGTACTTC.

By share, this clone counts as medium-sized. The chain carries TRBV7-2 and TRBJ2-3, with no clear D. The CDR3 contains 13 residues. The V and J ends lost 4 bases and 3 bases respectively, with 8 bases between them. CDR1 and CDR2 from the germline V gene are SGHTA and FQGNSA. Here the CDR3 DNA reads TGTGCCAGCAGCTCGCTCGAGACAGATACGCAGTATTTT. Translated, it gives CASSSLETDTQYF.